Presented here are 18 T cell receptor beta chains from one specimen sequenced in a study of long-term antiretroviral therapy in people with HIV. Survey-level immunoSEQ v3.0 assays were run. Using immunoSEQ multiplex PCR, the repertoire was profiled, and TCRdb retains in-frame clones only, with some absent. This table has about 23,000 clones, more than 65% appearing once. Here the sequenced sample was unsorted PBMCs, taken 0.3 years after starting antiretroviral therapy. These receptors were taken from a middle-aged man with HIV.

J is TRBJ1-1 and V is TRBV27, with 9 positions matching TRBD1. Germline assignment: CDR1 MNHEY and CDR2 SMNVEV (reference sequence). The trim removed 5 bases at V and 3 bases at J, leaving 7 bases unmatched. CDR3 length: 15 residues. The CDR3 here is CASSATGGRYTEAFF. Here the CDR3 DNA reads TGTGCCAGCAGTGCTACAGGGGGCCGGTACACTGAAGCTTTCTTT.

This chain connects TRBV23-1 to TRBJ1-1; 9 positions agree with TRBD1. TRBV23-1 is sorted into the ORF group, with uncertain function. V shed 2 bases and J 8 bases; nucleotides not matched to a gene: 6. The CDR3 is 14 residues long. The DNA of the CDR3 is TGCGCCAGCAGTCAAATACAGGGGGCTAACGAAGCTTTCTTT. Translated: CASSQIQGANEAFF.

This clone was observed once. The genes are TRBV6-5 and TRBJ2-2, with a weak D call TRBD1 (5 bases). CDR3 length: 15 amino acids. V was cut by 7 bases and J by 2 bases, with 14 bases left in between. The germline CDR1 and CDR2 sequences are MNHEY and SVGAGI. The CDR3 region is CASNFDSTNTGELFF. CDR3 coding DNA: TGTGCCAGCAATTTCGACAGCACCAACACCGGGGAGCTGTTTTTT.

V usage is TRBV27 and J usage is TRBJ2-1; possibly TRBD1 or TRBD2 for D (5 bases each). Per the germline V gene, CDR1 is MNHEY and CDR2 is SMNVEV (reference sequence). The CDR3 totals 11 residues. V was trimmed by 5 bases and J by 9 bases, leaving 8 bases between them. The CDR3 loop reads CASSPGTEQFF. CDR3 nucleotides: TGTGCCAGCAGTCCTGGGACTGAGCAGTTCTTC.

The gene calls are TRBV7-2 and TRBJ2-2; D is perhaps TRBD2 (6 bases). The CDR3 extends over 14 amino acids. CDR1 and CDR2 from the germline V gene are SGHTA and FQGNSA. Trimming stripped 4 bases from V and 7 bases from J, with 13 bases between. The CDR3 here is CASSSRGIDGELFF. DNA of the CDR3: TGTGCCAGCAGCTCGCGGGGAATCGACGGGGAGCTGTTTTTT.

The gene calls are TRBV6-6 and TRBJ1-2; D possibly corresponds to TRBD1 (5 bases). CDR3 size: 14 residues. V gave up 5 bases and J gave up 3 bases, with 13 bases separating them. Germline V gene data show CDR1 as MNHNY and CDR2 as SVGAGI (reference sequence). CDR3 nucleotides: TGTGCCAGCAGTCCACAGGCTCATGACTATGGCTACACCTTC. It yields the protein CASSPQAHDYGYTF.

This clone turned up a few times. The chain carries TRBV7-8 and TRBJ1-1, with 8 positions matching TRBD1. V shed 1 base, J shed 2 bases, and the junction held 6 bases outside the gene matches. Per germline, CDR1 SGHVS and CDR2 FQNEAQ. The CDR3 is made up of 16 amino acids. CDR3 in DNA: TGTGCCAGCAGCTTAGATCTGGGACAGGTAAACACTGAAGCTTTCTTT. Its translation is CASSLDLGQVNTEAFF.

The chain combines TRBV5-1 with TRBJ2-2; 8 bases are shared with TRBD2. The CDR3 is made up of 14 amino acids. The V gene end was trimmed by 3 bases and the J gene end by 6 bases; junction bases not matched to a gene: 4. Germline CDR1 reads SGHRS; CDR2 reads YFSETQ. This CDR3 is CASSYGLAPGELFF. CDR3 bases: TGCGCCAGCAGCTACGGACTAGCCCCCGGGGAGCTGTTTTTT.

The J gene is TRBJ1-1, the V gene TRBV29-1; no firm D call. Trimming left V 1 base short and J 0 bases short, with 3 bases between. The germline V gene has CDR1 SQVTM and CDR2 ANQGSEA. This CDR3 spans 12 amino acids. CDR3 region: CSVEGLNTEAFF. The CDR3 DNA follows: TGCAGCGTTGAAGGGCTGAACACTGAAGCTTTCTTT.

This chain uses TRBV4-3 with TRBJ1-4, with 10 positions matching TRBD1. Trimming took 0 bases from V and 0 from J; bases not matched to a gene: 10. The CDR3 is made up of 20 amino acids. The V gene's germline CDR1 is LGHNA and CDR2 YSLEER. CDR3 protein: CASSQDLDRGNGATNEKLFF. The DNA for the CDR3 is TGCGCCAGCAGCCAAGATTTGGACAGGGGGAACGGAGCAACTAATGAAAAACTGTTTTTT.

The CDR3 region is CASSAPAGSAYEQYF. In DNA form, the CDR3 reads TGTGCCAGCAGCGCCCCCGCAGGGTCGGCTTACGAGCAGTACTTC. The chain is built from TRBV5-5 and TRBJ2-7, with D perhaps TRBD1 (5 bases). The germline V gene has CDR1 SGHKS and CDR2 YYEKEE (reference sequence). The CDR3 runs to 15 residues. The V gene lost 4 bases and the J gene lost 4 bases, with 18 bases spanning the gap.

Only one count was recorded for this clone. Germline and junction disagree at one end, which may indicate a read error. The chain's CDR3 is CAGRTTPGTAEAFF. CDR3 DNA sequence: TGTGCCGGCAGGACGACCCCCGGGACCGCCGAAGCTTTCTTT. The chain carries TRBV6-4 and TRBJ1-1; the D gene is possibly TRBD1 (5 bases). The CDR3 runs 14 residues. Germline lookup yields CDR1 MRHNA and CDR2 SNTAGT.

V is TRBV6-4 and J is TRBJ2-2; 9 bases are shared with TRBD1. The germline V gene encodes CDR1 MRHNA and CDR2 SNTAGT. The trim removed 4 bases at V and 3 bases at J, leaving 0 bases unmatched. The CDR3 totals 14 residues. CDR3 coding DNA: TGTGCCAGCAGTGGGACAGGGGACACCGGGGAGCTGTTTTTT. This encodes CASSGTGDTGELFF.

The chain has TRBV5-1 and TRBJ2-4; D not certain. CDR3 length: 17 amino acids. Germline CDR1 SGHRS, CDR2 YFSETQ. V lost 1 base and J lost 4, with 18 bases in between. The CDR3 DNA follows: TGCGCCAGCAGCTTGAGCTTCGGGCAGGACCATAAAAACATTCAGTACTTC. As protein: CASSLSFGQDHKNIQYF.

V gene TRBV12-2 combines with J gene TRBJ1-5. TRBV12-2 corresponds to a pseudogene. The CDR3 extends over 19 amino acids. CDR3 nucleotide sequence: TGTGCAAGTCGCTTCGTCACCAAGCGGGGGACAGATAGCAATCAGCCCCAGCATTTT. Amino acids: CASRFVTKRGTDSNQPQHF.

This chain joins TRBV4-1 and TRBJ1-1; tentative D call: TRBD1 (5 bases). From germline, CDR1 is MGHRA and CDR2 YSYEKL. The V end was cut by 5 bases, the J end by 2 bases, with 15 bases between. The CDR3 is 15 residues long. Here the CDR3 DNA reads TGCGCCAGCAGCGAGAGCAGGGCGGCCAACACTGAAGCTTTCTTT. Translated: CASSESRAANTEAFF.

This chain uses TRBV4-1 with TRBJ2-2; TRBD2 is a possible D gene (7 bases). Germline V gives CDR1 MGHRA, CDR2 YSYEKL. Deletions cut 2 bases from V and 3 bases from J, with 19 bases between. This CDR3 is built from 18 residues. The CDR3 sequence is CASSQKGGLRGHTGELFF. CDR3 DNA: TGCGCCAGCAGCCAAAAGGGGGGGCTGAGAGGGCACACCGGGGAGCTGTTTTTT.

The V call is TRBV28, the J call TRBJ2-7, with D possibly being TRBD1 or TRBD2 (5 bases each). With 2 bases removed from V and 3 bases from J, the gap between germline ends came to 17 bases. The CDR3 is 16 residues long. From germline, CDR1 is MDHEN and CDR2 SYDVKM. In nucleotides, the CDR3 is TGTGCCAGCAGTTTACTGGGGGACCCACCTGTCTACGAGCAGTACTTC. This gives the protein CASSLLGDPPVYEQYF.